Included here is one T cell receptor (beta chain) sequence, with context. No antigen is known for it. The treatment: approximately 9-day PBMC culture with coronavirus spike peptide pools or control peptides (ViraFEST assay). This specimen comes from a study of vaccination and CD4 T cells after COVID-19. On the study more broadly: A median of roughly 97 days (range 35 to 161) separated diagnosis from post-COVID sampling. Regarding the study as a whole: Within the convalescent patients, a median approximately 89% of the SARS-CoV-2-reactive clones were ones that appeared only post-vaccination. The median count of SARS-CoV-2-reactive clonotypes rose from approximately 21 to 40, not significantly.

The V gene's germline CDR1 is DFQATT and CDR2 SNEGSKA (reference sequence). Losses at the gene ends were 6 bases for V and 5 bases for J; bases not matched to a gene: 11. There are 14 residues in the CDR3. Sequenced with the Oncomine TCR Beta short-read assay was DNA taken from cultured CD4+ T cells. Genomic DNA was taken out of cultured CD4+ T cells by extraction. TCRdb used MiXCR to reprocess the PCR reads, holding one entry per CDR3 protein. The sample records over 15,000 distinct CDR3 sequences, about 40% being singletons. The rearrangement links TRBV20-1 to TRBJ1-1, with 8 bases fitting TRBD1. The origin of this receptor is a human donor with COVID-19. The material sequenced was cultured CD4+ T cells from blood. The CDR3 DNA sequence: TGCAGTGCCGAGCGTAGGACAGGGCTTACTGAAGCTTTCTTT. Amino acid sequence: CSAERRTGLTEAFF.